A selection of T cell receptor beta chains follows, all from one sample in a study of T cell changes during pregnancy in multiple sclerosis. Only in-frame clones appear in the TCRdb table, and some are missing; sequencing was by immunoSEQ multiplex PCR. Of about 100,000 clones listed, 80% to 95% are singletons. The sample was peripheral blood, taken after pregnancy. These receptors were taken from a female donor with multiple sclerosis, enrolled in a pregnancy study. The conserved cysteine and the conserved F or W are not part of the CDR3 here. A D gene is named only where the DNA matches it firmly.

NA,TRBV5-1,ASSFAGQYEQY
TRBD2,TRBV5-6,ASSVLTSDRYNEQF
NA,TRBV4-1,ASSQGEGGGHQPQH
NA,TRBV19,ASSTDSLVTDTQY
NA,TRBV6-5,ASSSGGRPNTEAF
NA,TRBV7-3,ASSSQTSFGEQF
TRBD1,TRBV5-1,ASSLVRGINTGELF
NA,TRBV15,ATSPWRGVAF
NA,TRBV29-1,SVPGISGNTIY
TRBD1,TRBV13,ASTTGGAYGYT
TRBD1,TRBV6-1,ASRDRSNTEAF
NA,TRBV27,ASSLSVAGDTEAF
TRBD1,TRBV27,ASSFERGRSRGVSKPF
NA,TRBV27,ASSLSGGVGYEQY
NA,TRBV7-9,ASSFPLYEQY
TRBD2,TRBV30,AWAGTNQETQY
NA,TRBV19,ASSIPTAGGYT
NA,TRBV10-3,AISESQGGSPLH
NA,TRBV10-3,AISGTGTGNTIY